This TCR beta chain is drawn from a study of blood T cell repertoires in COVID-19. Study details: The United States, Italy and Spain provided the acute and convalescent COVID-19 samples.

The CDR3 runs to 15 residues. V lost 5 bases and J lost 0, with 13 bases in between. The V gene's germline CDR1 is LNHDA and CDR2 SQIVND (reference sequence). The repertoire was sequenced with immunoSEQ multiplex PCR; TCRdb's copy has only in-frame clones and lacks some. The repertoire has hundreds of thousands of clones, 70% to 90% of them found once; the top ten carry around 1%. The cohort comprised adults aged about 18 to 90 years residing in 24 US areas. Donors were grouped by their self-reported clinical history. Donors in Cohort 3 counted as recovered after two negative PCRs, clearance, or symptom resolution.

The specimen sequenced was PBMCs or T cells enriched from blood (not recorded which). This clonotype was sampled from a woman between 25 and 40 years old who had recovered from COVID-19. The J gene is TRBJ1-2, the V gene TRBV19; the D gene is possibly TRBD1 (6 bases). CDR3 DNA: TGTGCCAGTAGTTACAGGGCCAGGACTAACTATGGCTACACCTTC. Translation: CASSYRARTNYGYTF. Full variable domain (outside the CDR3, taken from reference TRBV19 and TRBJ1-2): DGGITQSPKYLFRKEGQNVTLSCEQNLNHDAMYWYRQDPGQGLRLIYYSQIVNDFQKGDIAEGYSVSREKKESFPLTVTSAQKNPTAFYLCASSYRARTNYGYTFGSGTRLTVV.